A single sample gave rise to the 3 T cell receptor beta chains below, sequenced in a study of blood T cell repertoires in COVID-19. Assay used: immunoSEQ multiplex PCR; TCRdb lists only in-frame clones, some missing. The sample lists under 300,000 clones; under 85% were seen once. The source material was peripheral blood. These receptors originate from a woman between 35 and 50 years old with active or convalescent COVID-19.

This clone was seen a single time. The V and J genes are TRBV13 and TRBJ2-7; 9 nucleotides match TRBD2. The CDR3 runs 15 residues. Germline CDR1 and CDR2: PRHDT and FYEKMQ (reference sequence). V dropped 6 bases and J dropped 5; count of bases not matched to a gene: 11. The CDR3 spells CASSLTGTSLHEQYF. Here the CDR3 DNA reads TGTGCCAGCAGTCTGACAGGGACTAGCCTGCACGAGCAGTACTTC. The full variable domain, its missing parts supplied by reference TRBV13 and TRBJ2-7, is AAGVIQSPRHLIKEKRETATLKCYPIPRHDTVYWYQQGPGQDPQFLISFYEKMQSDKGSIPDRFSAQQFSDYHSELNMSSLELGDSALYFCASSLTGTSLHEQYFGPGTRLTVT.

At least ten counts were recorded for this clone. This chain links TRBV15 with TRBJ1-2; 9 nucleotides agree with TRBD1. V shed 1 base and J 7 bases; nucleotides not matched to a gene: 4. The CDR3 loop spans 14 amino acids. Per the germline V gene, CDR1 is LNHNV and CDR2 is YYDKDF (reference sequence). DNA of the CDR3: TGTGCCACCAGCAGAGGGGGACAGGGTGGTGGCTACACCTTC. Residues: CATSRGGQGGGYTF.

The rearrangement joins TRBV7-3 to TRBJ2-7; D is unclear. The CDR3 length is 13 residues. Trimming stripped 8 bases from V and 5 bases from J, with 16 bases between. Per the germline V gene, CDR1 is SGHTA and CDR2 is FQGTGA. Here the CDR3 reads CASPDVSSHEQYV. The CDR3 DNA reads TGTGCCAGCCCTGATGTCTCGAGCCACGAGCAGTACGTC.